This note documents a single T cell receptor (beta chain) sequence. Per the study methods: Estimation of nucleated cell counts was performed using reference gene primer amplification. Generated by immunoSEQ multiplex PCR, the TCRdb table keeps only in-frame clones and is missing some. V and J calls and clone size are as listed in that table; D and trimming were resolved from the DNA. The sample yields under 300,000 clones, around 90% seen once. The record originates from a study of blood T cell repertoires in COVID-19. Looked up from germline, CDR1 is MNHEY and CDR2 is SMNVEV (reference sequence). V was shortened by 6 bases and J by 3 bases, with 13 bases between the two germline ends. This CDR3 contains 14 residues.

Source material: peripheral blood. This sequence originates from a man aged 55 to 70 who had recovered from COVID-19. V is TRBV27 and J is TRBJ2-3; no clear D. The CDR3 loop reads CASRRARGTDTQYF. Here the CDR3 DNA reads TGTGCCAGCAGAAGAGCGAGAGGAACAGATACGCAGTATTTT.